This record concerns one T cell receptor beta chain sequence. Other DNA sequences in this sample translate to the same CDR3. Sequenced by immunoSEQ multiplex PCR; TCRdb stores in-frame clones only, minus some. There are 100,000 to 150,000 clones in the sample; 80% to 90% occur only once, and 3% to 4.5% lies in the top ten. The record originates from a study of blood T cell repertoires in COVID-19. In the study overall: The United States, Italy and Spain provided the acute and convalescent COVID-19 samples.

The CDR3 runs to 12 residues. Unmatched junction bases numbered 2, after V lost 5 bases and J lost 10 bases. From germline, CDR1 is LNHDA and CDR2 SQIVND (reference sequence). Sample: peripheral blood. The receptor comes from a woman aged 60-75 years with acute or convalescent COVID-19. The chain is built from TRBV19 and TRBJ1-6, with 7 bases identical to TRBD1. The CDR3 sequence: CASSHRGSPLHF. CDR3 in DNA: TGTGCCAGTAGTCACAGGGGATCACCCCTCCACTTT.